These 27 T cell receptor beta chains share one sample of origin, sequenced in a study of memory CD4+ T cells and cytomegalovirus serostatus. Here immunoSEQ multiplex PCR was the method, and the copy in TCRdb shows in-frame clones only, minus some. Counted here are about 82,000 clones, 65% to 85% occurring once; the ten biggest clones make up nearly 0.8%. Single viable CD3+CD4+CD8-CD45RO+ cells were sorted as the memory CD4+ T cells. Sequencing was performed on memory CD4+ T cells from blood. The receptor set was obtained from an adult in good health and CMV-seronegative.

The gene calls are TRBV7-9 and TRBJ2-4; D not certain. The V gene's germline CDR1 is SEHNR and CDR2 FQNEAQ (reference sequence). The CDR3 sequence is 12 residues long. V lost 2 bases, J lost 8 bases, and 7 bases lay in between. In DNA, the CDR3 is TGTGCCAGCAGCTTAAACATTGACATTCAGTACTTC. It codes for CASSLNIDIQYF.

The chain is built from TRBV5-1 and TRBJ2-5; D remains ambiguous. V gave up 2 bases and J gave up 5 bases, with 10 bases separating them. Germline CDR1 SGHRS, CDR2 YFSETQ. The CDR3 is 13 residues long. CDR3 DNA: TGCGCCAGCAGCTTTCTGTCCGGGGAGACCCAGTACTTC. It is translated as CASSFLSGETQYF.

This rearrangement joins TRBV12-5 to TRBJ2-7; 10 bases line up with TRBD1. Trimming at V came to 7 bases and at J to 2 bases, leaving 14 bases not matched to a gene. Germline CDR1 is LGHNT and CDR2 is FRNRAP. The CDR3 runs to 17 residues. CDR3 protein: CASALELDRGNTYEQYF. CDR3 nucleotide sequence: TGTGCTAGTGCCCTCGAACTGGACAGGGGGAATACCTACGAGCAGTACTTC.

Only a few counts were recorded for this clone. The chain joins TRBV10-3 to TRBJ1-6; TRBD1 matches 11 bases. The junction had 7 bases not matched to a gene; V was cut back by 6 bases and J by 9 bases. Germline V CDR1 and CDR2: ENHRY, SYGVKD. This CDR3 has 15 amino acids. The CDR3 DNA reads as TGTGCCATCAGGACCGGGACAGGGGGTATTTCACCCCTCCACTTT. Amino acid sequence: CAIRTGTGGISPLHF.

The table lists this clone with a count of one. The chain recombines TRBV19 with TRBJ1-4; a weak D match, TRBD1 (5 bases). Looked up from germline, CDR1 is LNHDA and CDR2 is SQIVND (reference sequence). The length of the CDR3 is 15 residues. The V end lost 5 bases, the J end lost 3 bases, and 13 bases lay between the germline ends. The CDR3 loop is CASSARGTSNEKLFF. CDR3 in DNA: TGTGCCAGTAGTGCAAGAGGGACCTCTAATGAAAAACTGTTTTTT.

This sequence joins TRBV6-5 and TRBJ1-4, with TRBD1 matching 8 bases. This CDR3 is built from 15 residues. J gave up 6 bases and V 1 base, and 4 bases lay outside the gene matches. Germline values: CDR1 MNHEY, CDR2 SVGAGI. CDR3 sequence (DNA): TGTGCCAGCAGTTACTGGACAGGGCGGTATGAAAAACTGTTTTTT. This codes for CASSYWTGRYEKLFF.

This clone has just one count. V gene TRBV19 combines with J gene TRBJ1-2; D is ambiguous. V lost 3 bases to trimming and J lost 6 bases, with 20 bases between them. Germline values: CDR1 LNHDA, CDR2 SQIVND (reference sequence). The CDR3 contains 16 residues. The CDR3 is CASSIGPIRGFHGYTF. CDR3 in DNA: TGTGCCAGTAGTATCGGACCTATCAGAGGGTTTCATGGCTACACCTTC.

This clone was counted only a few times. The CDR3 protein is CASSLEGQGIGKLFF. In DNA form, the CDR3 reads TGTGCCAGCAGCTTAGAGGGACAGGGTATCGGAAAACTGTTTTTT. The rearrangement joins TRBV7-2 to TRBJ1-4; 9 bases line up with TRBD1. The germline gives CDR1 SGHTA, CDR2 FQGNSA. The V and J ends lost 1 base and 10 bases, in that order; junction bases with no gene match: 7. This CDR3 has 15 amino acids.

The genes are TRBV30 and TRBJ1-5; D may be TRBD1 (5 bases). The CDR3 runs to 13 residues. Trimming cost V 1 base and J 7 bases, with 11 bases left between them. From germline, CDR1 is GTSNPN and CDR2 SVGIG (reference sequence). CDR3 in amino acids: CAWSGGDGQPQHF. CDR3 nucleotide sequence: TGTGCCTGGAGTGGGGGGGATGGACAGCCCCAGCATTTT.

CDR3 residues: CASSLSPVLGYEQYF. The CDR3 DNA reads TGTGCCAGCAGCTTGTCTCCGGTCTTAGGCTACGAGCAGTACTTC. The V gene is TRBV5-6, the J gene TRBJ2-7; the D is unclear. V was trimmed by 1 base and J by 3 bases, leaving 14 bases between them. This CDR3 is 15 amino acids long. The germline V gene encodes CDR1 SGHDT and CDR2 YYEEEE. The variable domain in full, with the rest retrieved from reference TRBV5-6 and TRBJ2-7, is DAGVTQSPTHLIKTRGQQVTLRCSPKSGHDTVSWYQQALGQGPQFIFQYYEEEERQRGNFPDRFSGHQFPNYSSELNVNALLLGDSALYLCASSLSPVLGYEQYFGPGTRLTVT.

The chain couples TRBV5-5 to TRBJ2-4; 7 nucleotides agree with TRBD1. Trimming cost V 2 bases and J 5 bases; bases outside gene matches: 1. There are 13 residues in the CDR3. The germline V gene encodes CDR1 SGHKS and CDR2 YYEKEE (reference sequence). CDR3 bases: TGTGCCAGCAGCTTAGGACAGGAAAACATTCAGTACTTC. It encodes CASSLGQENIQYF.

The J gene is TRBJ1-2, the V gene TRBV6-4; perhaps TRBD1 as D (6 bases). CDR1 and CDR2 (germline): MRHNA, SNTAGT. V dropped 4 bases and J dropped 8 bases, with 14 bases sitting between them. The CDR3 runs 13 residues. CDR3 sequence: CASSGTGAGGYTF. DNA of the CDR3: TGTGCCAGCAGTGGAACGGGGGCGGGAGGCTACACCTTC.

This chain connects TRBV30 to TRBJ2-3, with 9 bases identical to TRBD2. Germline V CDR1 and CDR2: GTSNPN, SVGIG (reference sequence). Trimming cost V 0 bases and J 7 bases; bases outside gene matches: 5. CDR3 length equals 14 residues. The CDR3 DNA reads as TGTGCCTGGAGTGTGGGTAGCGGGGGAAATACGCAGTATTTT. As protein: CAWSVGSGGNTQYF.

This clone has only a few counts. The chain couples TRBV7-3 to TRBJ2-7; 7 nucleotides line up with TRBD1. Germline V CDR1 and CDR2: SGHTA, FQGTGA. V shed 5 bases and J 8 bases; nucleotides not matched to a gene: 15. CDR3 length: 15 amino acids. The CDR3 coding sequence is TGTGCCAGCAGCCCCCACAGGGACAGCGTGGGAAAGCAGTACTTC. Its protein is CASSPHRDSVGKQYF.

CDR3: CASSIGQLNTEAFF. CDR3 sequence (DNA): TGTGCCAGTAGTATAGGACAGCTGAACACTGAAGCTTTCTTT. The chain links TRBV19 to TRBJ1-1; maybe TRBD1 (5 bases). Germline CDR1 LNHDA, CDR2 SQIVND (reference sequence). V shed 1 base and J shed 0 bases, with 6 bases lying between them. The CDR3 is made up of 14 amino acids.

The chain recombines TRBV6-1 with TRBJ1-5; no definite D call. The CDR3 sequence is 15 residues long. V shed 1 base and J shed 5 bases, with 12 bases lying between them. Germline lookup yields CDR1 MNHNS and CDR2 SASEGT. Here the CDR3 reads CASSEGTREDQPQHF. The CDR3 DNA is TGTGCCAGCAGTGAAGGAACCAGAGAAGATCAGCCCCAGCATTTT.

This clone appeared a few times. This rearrangement joins TRBV28 to TRBJ2-7, with D tentatively TRBD1 (6 bases). The CDR3 spans 14 residues. The germline V gene has CDR1 MDHEN and CDR2 SYDVKM. The germline V and J ends were trimmed by 1 base and 2 bases, with 9 bases remaining between them. This chain's CDR3 is CASSLYGDTYEQYF. The CDR3 DNA reads as TGTGCCAGCAGTTTATACGGGGACACCTACGAGCAGTACTTC.

The J gene is TRBJ2-5, the V gene TRBV4-1, with D perhaps matching TRBD2 (5 bases). CDR1 is MGHRA and CDR2 is YSYEKL in the germline V gene. The CDR3 sequence is 16 residues long. V was trimmed by 0 bases and J by 5 bases, leaving 16 bases between them. DNA of the CDR3: TGCGCCAGCAGCCAAGATTCGGGCGCGGGTCGGGAGACCCAGTACTTC. Protein product: CASSQDSGAGRETQYF.

The chain joins TRBV9 to TRBJ2-1, with TRBD2 as a possible D gene (5 bases). Germline CDR1 reads SGDLS; CDR2 reads YYNGEE. The CDR3 spans 14 residues. Trimming shortened V by 0 bases and J by 8 bases, and 12 bases separated the two germline ends. The CDR3 nucleotides read TGTGCCAGCAGCGTAGCTTCCGCCGGGGATGAGCAGTTCTTC. Protein product: CASSVASAGDEQFF.

The chain couples TRBV25-1 to TRBJ1-6; D is uncertain. CDR1 is MGHDK, CDR2 SYGVNS, per germline. V shed 4 bases and J shed 6 bases, with 13 bases lying between them. This CDR3 spans 15 amino acids. This chain's CDR3 is CASSARVPSNSPLHF. For the CDR3, the DNA is TGTGCCAGCAGTGCCCGCGTCCCGAGTAATTCACCCCTCCACTTT.

This chain's CDR3 is CASSLVTGTGYGYTF. CDR3 DNA: TGTGCCAGCAGCTTGGTGACTGGGACGGGTTATGGCTACACCTTC. The rearrangement links TRBV5-6 to TRBJ1-2; D is possibly TRBD1 (5 bases). The CDR3 consists of 15 residues. V lost 0 bases and J lost 5, with 14 bases in between. CDR1 SGHDT and CDR2 YYEEEE come from the germline V gene.

This chain uses TRBV28 with TRBJ2-6; 8 bases fit TRBD1. Germline V gene data show CDR1 as MDHEN and CDR2 as SYDVKM. Unmatched junction bases numbered 9, after V lost 5 bases and J lost 3 bases. This CDR3 comprises 17 residues. The CDR3, as DNA: TGTGCCAGCAGTACAGCCCAGGGGGCGCTTGGGGCCAACGTCCTGACTTTC. This translates into CASSTAQGALGANVLTF.

This sequence joins TRBV30 and TRBJ1-6; D not certain. Per germline, CDR1 GTSNPN and CDR2 SVGIG (reference sequence). V lost 0 bases to trimming and J lost 6 bases, with 12 bases between them. The CDR3 has 15 amino acids. CDR3 DNA: TGTGCCTGGAGTGTTATACGGAATACTAATTCACCCCTCCACTTT. Its protein is CAWSVIRNTNSPLHF.

This chain links TRBV28 with TRBJ2-7, with D hard to call. This CDR3 is 11 amino acids long. The germline V gene encodes CDR1 MDHEN and CDR2 SYDVKM. Trimming took 8 bases from V and 0 from J, leaving 5 bases between them. For the CDR3, the DNA is TGTGCCAGCCGATCCTCCTACGAGCAGTACTTC. Translation: CASRSSYEQYF. Supplemented by reference TRBV28 and TRBJ2-7, the full variable domain reads DVKVTQSSRYLVKRTGEKVFLECVQDMDHENMFWYRQDPGLGLRLIYFSYDVKMKEKGDIPEGYSVSREKKERFSLILESASTNQTSMYLCASRSSYEQYFGPGTRLTVT.

By frequency in the sample, this clone is medium-sized. J is TRBJ1-1 and V is TRBV4-1; D gene uncertain. The CDR3 runs to 13 residues. Trimming removed 0 bases at V and 1 base at J, with 3 bases between. Germline CDR1 MGHRA, CDR2 YSYEKL. Here the CDR3 reads CASSQERNTEAFF. CDR3 nucleotides: TGCGCCAGCAGCCAAGAGAGGAACACTGAAGCTTTCTTT.

The CDR3 region is CASSLVWTSNYGYTF. The DNA of the CDR3 is TGCGCCAGCAGCTTGGTCTGGACTTCGAACTATGGCTACACCTTC. This chain connects TRBV5-1 to TRBJ1-2; D ambiguous. CDR3 length equals 15 residues. The V and J ends lost 0 bases and 2 bases respectively, with 11 bases between them. Looked up from germline, CDR1 is SGHRS and CDR2 is YFSETQ.

This chain joins TRBV4-3 and TRBJ1-1; unclear D gene. The V gene lost 3 bases and the J gene lost 5 bases, with 13 bases spanning the gap. From germline, CDR1 is LGHNA and CDR2 YSLEER. The CDR3 consists of 14 residues. The CDR3 DNA sequence: TGCGCCAGCAGCCAGCGAACTTCACGGACTGAAGCTTTCTTT. Translating it yields CASSQRTSRTEAFF.